This T cell receptor (beta chain) was captured by sequencing in a study of T cell repertoires in cytomegalovirus infection. Whole-study context: HLA-B-restricted CMV epitopes that are well studied were used alongside recently identified HLA-C-restricted ones. Carrying CMV and the relevant HLA type showed in public TCR beta signatures. Study-level points and caveats: Dominating the ex vivo response were HLA-C-restricted CMV-specific TCR beta clonotypes. Cumulative public TCR beta family frequency identified CMV carriers with the relevant HLA.

Between the trimmed V and J ends, which lost 4 bases and 8 bases, there was a span of 18 bases. Germline V gives CDR1 SGDLS, CDR2 YYNGEE. This CDR3 comprises 14 residues. This clonotype was seen repeatedly, ten times or more. Antigen: not known. Each CDR3 protein is one row after TCRdb ran MiXCR on the reads. The table lists 900,000 to 950,000 distinct CDR3 sequences, 30% to 40% of them singletons. The material was cultured CD8+ T cells from PBMCs, obtained from culture after CMV antigen stimulation. The receptor comes from a human donor in good health (CMV status not recorded). Some clones in this sample may be carry-over from other donors' samples. The V and J genes are TRBV9 and TRBJ1-2, with D perhaps TRBD1 (6 bases). The CDR3 here is CASSPPGGAIGYTF. The CDR3 DNA follows: TGTGCCAGCAGCCCCCCGGGGGGGGCAATCGGCTACACCTTC.